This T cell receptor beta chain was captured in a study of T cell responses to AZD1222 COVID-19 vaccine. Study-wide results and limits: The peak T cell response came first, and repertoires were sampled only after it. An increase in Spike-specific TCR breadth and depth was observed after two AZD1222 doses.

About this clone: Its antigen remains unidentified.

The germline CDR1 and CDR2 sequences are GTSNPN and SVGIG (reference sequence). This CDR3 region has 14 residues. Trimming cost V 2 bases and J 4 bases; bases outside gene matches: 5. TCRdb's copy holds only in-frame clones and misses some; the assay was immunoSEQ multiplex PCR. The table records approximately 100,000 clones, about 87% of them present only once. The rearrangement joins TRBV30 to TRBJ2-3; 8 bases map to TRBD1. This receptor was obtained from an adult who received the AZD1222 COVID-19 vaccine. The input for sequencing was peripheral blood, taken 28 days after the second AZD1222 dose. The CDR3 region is CAWSNLDRADTQYF. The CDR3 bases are TGTGCCTGGAGTAATCTGGACAGGGCAGATACGCAGTATTTT.